This T cell receptor beta chain stems from a study of blood T cell repertoires in COVID-19. The data were produced by immunoSEQ multiplex PCR, yet TCRdb's version contains in-frame clones alone and is incomplete. Among 300,000 to 400,000 clones listed, 89% were seen once. Individuals aged 18 to 89 years were recruited from about two dozen US areas. Membership in each cohort depended on participant-reported clinical history. Before being deemed recovered, Cohort 3 donors had two negative PCRs, clearance, or symptom resolution. Specimen: PBMCs or T cells enriched from blood (not recorded which). The sequence derives from a man in his sixties who had recovered from COVID-19.

In nucleotides, the CDR3 is TGTGCCAGCAGTTCGCAGGGAACCGGGGAGCTGTTTTTT. This gives the protein CASSSQGTGELFF. The chain has TRBV28 and TRBJ2-2, with D perhaps matching TRBD1 (5 bases). The CDR3 loop spans 13 amino acids. The germline V and J ends were trimmed by 4 bases and 5 bases, with 8 bases remaining between them. The germline V gene encodes CDR1 MDHEN and CDR2 SYDVKM.